This is a list of T cell receptor beta chains from one sample in a study of T-cell reconstitution after alpha-beta-depleted transplantation in children. In TCRdb, the PCR reads were re-called with MiXCR into one record per CDR3 protein. The data show fewer than 550,000 distinct CDR3 sequences, about 10% seen once. Material: PBMCs, mostly from graft donor cells, obtained 180 days after TCRalphabeta/CD19-depleted stem cell transplant. The source is a female patient under 10 years old who had a stem cell transplant for aplastic anemia, so the T cells may come from the graft donor. Both conserved end residues are part of each CDR3. A D gene is named only where the DNA matches it firmly. Part of the rows lack a size; the others show once, few, many or a class for expanded clones.

J gene	D gene	V gene	clone size	CDR3 protein	CDR3 DNA
TRBJ2-7	TRBD2	TRBV7-2	few	CASSGPGLAGYEQYF	TGTGCCAGCAGTGGACCGGGACTAGCGGGCTACGAGCAGTACTTC
TRBJ1-5	TRBD1	TRBV5-1	NA	CASRQGPNQPQHF	TGCGCCAGCCGACAGGGGCCCAATCAGCCCCAGCATTTT
TRBJ2-3	NA	TRBV20-1	few	CSARSGEKTGLTDTQYF	TGCAGTGCTAGATCTGGTGAGAAGACAGGACTCACAGATACGCAGTATTTT
TRBJ2-7	NA	TRBV12-3/TRBV12-4	NA	CASSLGQVNYEQYF	TGTGCCAGCAGTTTGGGGCAGGTCAACTACGAGCAGTACTTC
TRBJ2-7	TRBD2	TRBV28	many	CASSLRGVSGTSYEQYF	TGTGCCAGCAGTTTAAGGGGGGTTAGCGGGACCTCCTACGAGCAGTACTTC
TRBJ1-6	TRBD1	TRBV20-1	few	CSARPTGADSPLHF	TGCAGTGCTAGACCTACAGGGGCGGATTCACCCCTCCACTTT
TRBJ1-1	NA	TRBV7-9	NA	CASSLEGISGEAFF	TGTGCCAGCAGCTTAGAGGGGATATCGGGGGAAGCTTTCTTT
TRBJ2-2	TRBD2	TRBV28	few	CASSEGLAANTGELFF	TGTGCCAGCAGTGAGGGGCTAGCGGCGAACACCGGGGAGCTGTTTTTT
TRBJ2-3	TRBD2	TRBV29-1	few	CSVTTSGRITDTQYF	TGCAGCGTGACGACTAGCGGGAGGATAACAGATACGCAGTATTTT
TRBJ1-2	NA	TRBV27	many	CASSTINSYYGYTF	TGTGCCAGCAGTACAATCAACAGTTACTATGGCTACACCTTC
TRBJ2-1	TRBD2	TRBV24-1	many	CATSDLRAGVYNEQFF	TGTGCCACCAGTGATTTGCGGGCGGGAGTTTACAATGAGCAGTTCTTC
TRBJ1-3	NA	TRBV6-6	once	CASKRAGTIYF	TGTGCCAGCAAGAGGGCCGGTACCATATATTTT
TRBJ1-1	TRBD1	TRBV29-1	few	CSVEDPGTVAFF	TGCAGCGTTGAAGATCCCGGGACAGTGGCTTTCTTT
TRBJ1-2	NA	TRBV12-3/TRBV12-4	NA	CASSLVGLSNDGYTF	TGTGCCAGCAGTTTGGTGGGGCTCAGTAATGATGGCTACACCTTC
TRBJ2-1	NA	TRBV6-2/TRBV6-3	NA	CATSAGRIHNEQFF	TGTGCCACCTCTGCAGGGAGGATCCACAATGAGCAGTTCTTC
TRBJ1-6	NA	TRBV15	few	CATRQFNSPLHF	TGTGCCACCAGACAGTTTAATTCACCCCTCCACTTT
TRBJ2-1	TRBD2	TRBV20-1	many	CSASGRGGLYVEQFF	TGCAGTGCCTCTGGAAGGGGAGGGTTGTACGTTGAGCAGTTCTTC
TRBJ1-5	NA	TRBV12-3/TRBV12-4	few	CASSPGPQAQHF	TGTGCCAGCAGCCCCGGGCCACAGGCCCAGCATTTT
TRBJ2-2	TRBD1	TRBV5-5	few	CASSLGGTGPRELFF	TGTGCCAGCAGCTTGGGGGGGACAGGACCGAGGGAGCTGTTTTTT
TRBJ2-6	TRBD2	TRBV2	NA	CASSELRLAGISGANVLTF	TGTGCCAGCAGTGAACTTCGGCTAGCGGGAATCTCTGGGGCCAACGTCCTGACTTTC